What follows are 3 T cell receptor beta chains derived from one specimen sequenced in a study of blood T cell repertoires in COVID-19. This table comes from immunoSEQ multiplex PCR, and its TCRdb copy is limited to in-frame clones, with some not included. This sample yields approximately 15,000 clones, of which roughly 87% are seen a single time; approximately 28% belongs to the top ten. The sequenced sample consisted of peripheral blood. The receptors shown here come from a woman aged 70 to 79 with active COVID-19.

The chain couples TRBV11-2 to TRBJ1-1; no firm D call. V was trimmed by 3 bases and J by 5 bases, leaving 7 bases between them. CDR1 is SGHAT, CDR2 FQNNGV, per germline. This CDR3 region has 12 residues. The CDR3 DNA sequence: TGTGCCAGCAGCTTCCCGGTGACTGAAGCTTTCTTT. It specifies CASSFPVTEAFF.

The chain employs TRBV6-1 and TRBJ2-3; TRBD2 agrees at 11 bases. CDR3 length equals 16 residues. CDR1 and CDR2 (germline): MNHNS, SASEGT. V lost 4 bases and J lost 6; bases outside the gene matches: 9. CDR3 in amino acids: CASSGGLAGLKDTQYF. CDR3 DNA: TGTGCCAGCAGTGGAGGACTAGCGGGCCTTAAGGATACGCAGTATTTT.

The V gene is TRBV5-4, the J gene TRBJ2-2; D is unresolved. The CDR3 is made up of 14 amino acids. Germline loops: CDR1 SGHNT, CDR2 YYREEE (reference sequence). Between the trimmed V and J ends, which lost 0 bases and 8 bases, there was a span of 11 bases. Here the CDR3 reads CASSLELTMGELFF. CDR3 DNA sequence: TGTGCCAGCAGCTTGGAACTCACCATGGGGGAGCTGTTTTTT.